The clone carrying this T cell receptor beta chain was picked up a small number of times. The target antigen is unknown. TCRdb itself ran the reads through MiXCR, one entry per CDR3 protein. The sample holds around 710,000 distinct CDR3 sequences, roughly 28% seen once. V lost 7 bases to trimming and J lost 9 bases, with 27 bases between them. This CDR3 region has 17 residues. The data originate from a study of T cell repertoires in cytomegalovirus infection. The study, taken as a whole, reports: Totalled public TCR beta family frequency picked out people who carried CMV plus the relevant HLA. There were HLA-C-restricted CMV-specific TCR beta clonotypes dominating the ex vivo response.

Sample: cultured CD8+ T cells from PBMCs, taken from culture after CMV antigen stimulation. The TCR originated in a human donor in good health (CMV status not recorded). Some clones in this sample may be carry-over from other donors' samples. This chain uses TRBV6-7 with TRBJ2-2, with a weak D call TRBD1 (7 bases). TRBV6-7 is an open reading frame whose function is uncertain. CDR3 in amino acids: CASNFRYQGEVIRELFF. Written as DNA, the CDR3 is TGTGCCAGCAACTTTCGATACCAGGGGGAGGTGATCCGGGAGCTGTTTTTT.